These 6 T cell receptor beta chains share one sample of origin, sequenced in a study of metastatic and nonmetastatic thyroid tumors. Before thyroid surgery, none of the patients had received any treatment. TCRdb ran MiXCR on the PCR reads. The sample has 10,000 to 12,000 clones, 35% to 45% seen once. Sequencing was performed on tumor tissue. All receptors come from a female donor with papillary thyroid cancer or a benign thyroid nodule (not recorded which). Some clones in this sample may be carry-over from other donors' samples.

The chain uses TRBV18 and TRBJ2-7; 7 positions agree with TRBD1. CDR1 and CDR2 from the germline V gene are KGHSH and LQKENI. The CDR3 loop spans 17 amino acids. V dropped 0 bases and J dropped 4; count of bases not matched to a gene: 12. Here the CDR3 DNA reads TGTGCCAGCTCACCACCCCAGGGCAGGGGGATGGCGTACGAGCAGTACTTC. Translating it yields CASSPPQGRGMAYEQYF.

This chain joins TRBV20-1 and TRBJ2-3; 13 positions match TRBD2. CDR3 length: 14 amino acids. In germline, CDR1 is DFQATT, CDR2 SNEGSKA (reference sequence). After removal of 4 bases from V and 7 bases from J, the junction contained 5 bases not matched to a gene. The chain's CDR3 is CSATGLAGAYTQYF. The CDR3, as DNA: TGCAGTGCTACTGGACTAGCGGGAGCGTATACGCAGTATTTT.

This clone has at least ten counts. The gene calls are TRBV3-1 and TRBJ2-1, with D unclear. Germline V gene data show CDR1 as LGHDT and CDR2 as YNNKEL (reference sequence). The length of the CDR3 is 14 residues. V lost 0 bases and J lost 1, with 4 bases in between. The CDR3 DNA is TGTGCCAGCAGCCAAGACCCATCCTACAATGAGCAGTTCTTC. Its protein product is CASSQDPSYNEQFF.

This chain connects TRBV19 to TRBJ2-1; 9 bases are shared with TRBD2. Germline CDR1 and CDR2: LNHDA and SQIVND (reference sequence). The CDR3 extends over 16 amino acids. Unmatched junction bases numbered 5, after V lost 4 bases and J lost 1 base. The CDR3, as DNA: TGTGCCAGTAGTACCCTAGCGGGACTTTCCTACAATGAGCAGTTCTTC. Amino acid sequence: CASSTLAGLSYNEQFF.

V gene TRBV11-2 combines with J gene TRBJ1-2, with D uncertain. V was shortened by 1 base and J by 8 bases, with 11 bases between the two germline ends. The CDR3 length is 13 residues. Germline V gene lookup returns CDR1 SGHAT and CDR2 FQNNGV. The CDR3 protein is CASSLALGSGYTF. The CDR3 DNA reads TGTGCCAGCAGCTTAGCCCTTGGGAGCGGCTACACCTTC. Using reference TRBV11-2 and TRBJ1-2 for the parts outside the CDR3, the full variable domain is EAGVAQSPRYKIIEKRQSVAFWCNPISGHATLYWYQQILGQGPKLLIQFQNNGVVDDSQLPKDRFSAERLKGVDSTLKIQPAKLEDSAVYLCASSLALGSGYTFGSGTRLTVV.

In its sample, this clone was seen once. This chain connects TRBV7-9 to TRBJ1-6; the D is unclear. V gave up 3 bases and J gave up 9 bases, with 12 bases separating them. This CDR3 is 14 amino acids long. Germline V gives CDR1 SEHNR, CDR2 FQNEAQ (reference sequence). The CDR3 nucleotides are TGTGCCAGCAGCTTTCTTGGTCTCGGTTCACCCCTCCACTTT. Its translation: CASSFLGLGSPLHF.